These T cell receptor beta chains were read from a single sample in a study of blood T cell repertoires in COVID-19. Produced via immunoSEQ multiplex PCR; TCRdb's table is partial and in-frame only. The data contain about 270,000 clones, less than 85% of them singletons. The specimen was peripheral blood. The receptors derive from a woman between 18 and 29 years old with acute or convalescent COVID-19. Each CDR3 is given without its conserved first and last residue. Fields, in order: J gene, clone size, V gene, CDR3 protein. Expanded clones are given a class, and other clones once, few, many or no size at all.

j_call: TRBJ1-4; clone_size: NA; v_call: TRBV2; cdr3_aa: ASTLAGQGRQKLF
j_call: TRBJ2-5; clone_size: few; v_call: TRBV18; cdr3_aa: ASSPFLAEQETQY
j_call: TRBJ1-2; clone_size: NA; v_call: TRBV30; cdr3_aa: AWSVTGGQVYGYT
j_call: TRBJ2-5; clone_size: NA; v_call: TRBV2; cdr3_aa: ASSELGTEVWETQY
j_call: TRBJ1-6; clone_size: few; v_call: TRBV15; cdr3_aa: ATSRDRQAQTNSPLH
j_call: TRBJ1-3; clone_size: NA; v_call: TRBV19; cdr3_aa: ASNTGASSGNTIY
j_call: TRBJ2-1; clone_size: NA; v_call: TRBV4-3; cdr3_aa: ASSQDRRLVVSEQF
j_call: TRBJ1-2; clone_size: NA; v_call: TRBV3-1/TRBV3-2; cdr3_aa: ASSPQDRFYGYT
j_call: TRBJ2-7; clone_size: NA; v_call: TRBV7-2; cdr3_aa: ASSPGSYEQY
j_call: TRBJ1-5; clone_size: NA; v_call: TRBV6-2/TRBV6-3; cdr3_aa: ASSYNIDSNQPQH
j_call: TRBJ2-2; clone_size: once; v_call: TRBV5-1; cdr3_aa: ASSEGHNTGELF
j_call: TRBJ2-1; clone_size: NA; v_call: TRBV15; cdr3_aa: ATSSQLAGAYNEQF
j_call: TRBJ1-2; clone_size: NA; v_call: TRBV28; cdr3_aa: ASSLHGRGYGYT
j_call: TRBJ2-7; clone_size: NA; v_call: TRBV5-1; cdr3_aa: ASSLGTASYEQY
j_call: TRBJ1-1; clone_size: once; v_call: TRBV30; cdr3_aa: AWSGTGLGIGAF
j_call: TRBJ2-1; clone_size: NA; v_call: TRBV6-5; cdr3_aa: ASSHGLAGNNEQF
j_call: TRBJ1-1; clone_size: NA; v_call: TRBV6-5; cdr3_aa: ASSYGQDTEAF
j_call: TRBJ1-2; clone_size: few; v_call: TRBV5-6; cdr3_aa: ASSSRWLNYGYT